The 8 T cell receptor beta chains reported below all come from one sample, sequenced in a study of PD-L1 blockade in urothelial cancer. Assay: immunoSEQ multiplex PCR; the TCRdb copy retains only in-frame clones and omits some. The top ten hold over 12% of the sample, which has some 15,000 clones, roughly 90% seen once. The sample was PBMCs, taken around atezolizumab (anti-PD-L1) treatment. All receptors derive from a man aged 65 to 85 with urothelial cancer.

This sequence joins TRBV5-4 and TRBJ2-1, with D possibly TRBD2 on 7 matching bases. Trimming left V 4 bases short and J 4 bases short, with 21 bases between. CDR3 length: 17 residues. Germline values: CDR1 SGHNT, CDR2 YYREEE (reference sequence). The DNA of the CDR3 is TGTGCCAGCAGCCCGAGGGGGGGAAGGGTTGGGTACAATGAGCAGTTCTTC. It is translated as CASSPRGGRVGYNEQFF. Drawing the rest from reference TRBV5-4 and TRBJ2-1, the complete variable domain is ETGVTQSPTHLIKTRGQQVTLRCSSQSGHNTVSWYQQALGQGPQFIFQYYREEENGRGNFPPRFSGLQFPNYSSELNVNALELDDSALYLCASSPRGGRVGYNEQFFGPGTRLTVL.

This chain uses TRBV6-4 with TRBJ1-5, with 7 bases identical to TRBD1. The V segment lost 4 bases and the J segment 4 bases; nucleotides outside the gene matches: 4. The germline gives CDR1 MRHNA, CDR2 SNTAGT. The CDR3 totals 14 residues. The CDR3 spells CASSVRDSNQPQHF. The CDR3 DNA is TGTGCCAGCAGTGTCCGGGACAGTAATCAGCCCCAGCATTTT.

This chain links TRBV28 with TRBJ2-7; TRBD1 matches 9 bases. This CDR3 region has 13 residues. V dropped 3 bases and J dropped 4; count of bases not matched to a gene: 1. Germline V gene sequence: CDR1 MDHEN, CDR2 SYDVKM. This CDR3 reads CASSLDRGYEQYF. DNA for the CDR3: TGTGCCAGCAGTTTGGACAGGGGTTACGAGCAGTACTTC.

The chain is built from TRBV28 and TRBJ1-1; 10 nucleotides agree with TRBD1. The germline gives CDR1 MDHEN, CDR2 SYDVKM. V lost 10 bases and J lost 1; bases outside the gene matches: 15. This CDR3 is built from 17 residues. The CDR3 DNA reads TGTGCCACCGCAGGGTCCGGGACAGGGGTGAAGAACACTGAAGCTTTCTTT. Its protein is CATAGSGTGVKNTEAFF.

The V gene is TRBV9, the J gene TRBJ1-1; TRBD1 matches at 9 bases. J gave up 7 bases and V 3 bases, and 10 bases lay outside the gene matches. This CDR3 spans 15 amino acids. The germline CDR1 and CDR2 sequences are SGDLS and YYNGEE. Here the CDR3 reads CASSGEGQGYGEAFF. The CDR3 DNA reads TGTGCCAGCAGCGGAGAGGGACAGGGCTATGGTGAAGCTTTCTTT.

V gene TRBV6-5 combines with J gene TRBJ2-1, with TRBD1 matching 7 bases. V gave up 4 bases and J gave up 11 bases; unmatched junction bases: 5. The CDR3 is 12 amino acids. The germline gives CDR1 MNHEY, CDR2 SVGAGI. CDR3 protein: CASSSPGQKQFF. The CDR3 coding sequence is TGTGCCAGCAGTTCCCCGGGACAGAAGCAGTTCTTC.

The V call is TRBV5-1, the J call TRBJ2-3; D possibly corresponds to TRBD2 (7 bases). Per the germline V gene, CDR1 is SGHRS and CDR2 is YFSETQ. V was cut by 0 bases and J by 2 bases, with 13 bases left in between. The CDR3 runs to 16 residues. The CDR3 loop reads CASSLVGAGATDTQYF. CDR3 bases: TGCGCCAGCAGCTTGGTCGGGGCGGGGGCCACAGATACGCAGTATTTT. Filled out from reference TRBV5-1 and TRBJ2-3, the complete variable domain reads KAGVTQTPRYLIKTRGQQVTLSCSPISGHRSVSWYQQTPGQGLQFLFEYFSETQRNKGNFPGRFSGRQFSNSRSEMNVSTLELGDSALYLCASSLVGAGATDTQYFGPGTRLTVL.

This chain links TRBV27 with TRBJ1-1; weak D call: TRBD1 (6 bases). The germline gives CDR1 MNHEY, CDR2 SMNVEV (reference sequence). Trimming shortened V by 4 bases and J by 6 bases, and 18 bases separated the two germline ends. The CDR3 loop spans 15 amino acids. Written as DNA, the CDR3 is TGTGCCAGCAGTTCGAGCGGGGGCGTTCTCGCTGAAGCTTTCTTT. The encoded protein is CASSSSGGVLAEAFF.